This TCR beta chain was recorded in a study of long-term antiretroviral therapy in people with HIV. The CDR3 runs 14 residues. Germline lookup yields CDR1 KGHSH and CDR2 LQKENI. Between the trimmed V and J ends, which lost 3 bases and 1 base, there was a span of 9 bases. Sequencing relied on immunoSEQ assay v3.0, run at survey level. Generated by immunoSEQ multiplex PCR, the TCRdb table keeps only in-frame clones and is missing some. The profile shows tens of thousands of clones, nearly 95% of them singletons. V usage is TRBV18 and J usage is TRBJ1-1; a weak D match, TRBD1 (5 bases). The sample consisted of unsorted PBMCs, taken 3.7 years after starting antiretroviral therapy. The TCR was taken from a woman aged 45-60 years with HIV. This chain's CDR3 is CASSPYGANTEAFF. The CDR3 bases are TGTGCCAGCTCACCCTACGGGGCGAACACTGAAGCTTTCTTT.